This entry concerns a single T cell receptor (beta chain). The antigen is not known. CDR1 and CDR2 from the germline V gene are MNHEY and SVGAGI. The CDR3 runs 14 residues. V dropped 5 bases and J dropped 7; count of bases not matched to a gene: 9. These data come from a study of cytomegalovirus exposure and HLA in healthy donors. Study-level information: Earlier work reported approximately 100 million unique TCR beta sequences from 180 million or so T cells. Broader study findings: Reported performance of the classifier showed diagnosis of cytomegalovirus status with high specificity and sensitivity.

PCR primers comprised 60 Vbeta and 13 Jbeta primers. Profiling relied on immunoSEQ multiplex PCR, and the TCRdb table lists in-frame clones only, not all of them. The table records 100,000 to 150,000 clones, roughly 66% of them present only once. This receptor was identified in a man in his fifties or sixties in good health and CMV-seropositive. V and J are TRBV6-5 and TRBJ1-2; 8 bases fit TRBD1. What was sequenced was PBMCs. The CDR3 spells CASSRQGRRGGYTF. CDR3 coding DNA: TGTGCCAGCAGTCGACAGGGGAGACGGGGTGGCTACACCTTC.